This TCR beta chain was captured in a study of T-cell memory formation after mild COVID-19. MiXCR, applied by TCRdb to the 5' RACE reads, yields one record per CDR3 protein. The data contain fewer than 150,000 distinct CDR3 sequences, 20% to 25% of them singletons. This clonotype was counted only a few times. The CDR3 totals 13 residues. CDR1 is KGHDR and CDR2 is SFDVKD in the germline V gene. The ends were cut back, 5 bases at V and 1 base at J, with 7 bases in the middle. This TCR derives from a man between 18 and 35 years old who had mild COVID-19 (a few samples of this study predate the infection). Cell type and time point are not known. The sequenced material came from PBMCs or a T cell subset sorted from them (not recorded which). The V call is TRBV24-1, the J call TRBJ2-5; D unclear. CDR3 protein: CATSAMGQETQYF. CDR3 bases: TGTGCCACCAGTGCGATGGGCCAAGAGACCCAGTACTTC.